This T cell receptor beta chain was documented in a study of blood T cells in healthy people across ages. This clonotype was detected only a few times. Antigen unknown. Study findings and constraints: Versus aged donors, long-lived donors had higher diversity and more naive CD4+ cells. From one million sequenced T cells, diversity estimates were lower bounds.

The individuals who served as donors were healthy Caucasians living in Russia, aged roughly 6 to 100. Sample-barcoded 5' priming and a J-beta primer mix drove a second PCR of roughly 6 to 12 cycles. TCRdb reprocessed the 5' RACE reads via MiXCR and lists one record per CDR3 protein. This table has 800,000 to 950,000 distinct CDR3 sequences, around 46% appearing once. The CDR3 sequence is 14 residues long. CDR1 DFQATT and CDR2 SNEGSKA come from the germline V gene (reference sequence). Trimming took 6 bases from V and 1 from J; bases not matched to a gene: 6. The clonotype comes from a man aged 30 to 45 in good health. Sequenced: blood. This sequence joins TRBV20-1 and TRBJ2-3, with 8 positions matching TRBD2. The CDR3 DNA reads TGCAGTGCATCAGCGGGGGAGCGCACAGATACGCAGTATTTT. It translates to CSASAGERTDTQYF.